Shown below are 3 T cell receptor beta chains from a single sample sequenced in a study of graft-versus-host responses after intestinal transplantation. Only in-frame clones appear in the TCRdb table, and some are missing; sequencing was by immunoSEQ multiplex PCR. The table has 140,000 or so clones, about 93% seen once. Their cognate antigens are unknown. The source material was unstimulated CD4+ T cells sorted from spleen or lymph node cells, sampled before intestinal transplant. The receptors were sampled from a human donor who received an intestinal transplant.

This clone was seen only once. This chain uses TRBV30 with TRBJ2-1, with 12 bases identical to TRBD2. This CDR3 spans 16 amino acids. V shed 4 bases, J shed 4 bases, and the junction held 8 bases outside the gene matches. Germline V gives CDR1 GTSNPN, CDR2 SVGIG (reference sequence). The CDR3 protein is CAWNLGTSGYYNEQFF. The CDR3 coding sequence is TGTGCCTGGAACCTTGGGACTAGCGGGTATTACAATGAGCAGTTCTTC.

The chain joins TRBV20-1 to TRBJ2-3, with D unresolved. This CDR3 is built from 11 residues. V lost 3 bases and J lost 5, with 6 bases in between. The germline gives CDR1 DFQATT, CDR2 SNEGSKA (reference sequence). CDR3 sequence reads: CSASTGDTQYF. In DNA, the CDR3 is TGCAGTGCTAGCACCGGAGATACGCAGTATTTT.

CDR3 sequence (DNA): TGTGCCAGCAGCTATGGAGCCGTTGTCCCCAAACATCCGGAAGCTTTCTTT. Protein product: CASSYGAVVPKHPEAFF. The genes are TRBV7-3 and TRBJ1-1; the D is unclear. This CDR3 region has 17 residues. V was shortened by 4 bases and J by 8 bases, with 26 bases between the two germline ends. Germline lookup yields CDR1 SGHTA and CDR2 FQGTGA.